This T cell receptor beta chain was recorded in a study of T cell responses to AZD1222 COVID-19 vaccine. Study context: Some second doses came at about 4 weeks and others at about 12 weeks; these were pooled. Whole-study results and caveats: All repertoire sampling was performed exclusively after the peak T cell response. Donors skewed white British and female; clonal diversity was possibly underestimated.

The germline CDR1 and CDR2 sequences are KGHDR and SFDVKD. Trimming cost V 4 bases and J 5 bases; bases outside gene matches: 5. The CDR3 extends over 15 amino acids. As for this clone: Its specificity is unknown.

Data came from immunoSEQ multiplex PCR; TCRdb stores just in-frame clones and leaves some out. The table includes tens of thousands of clones, over 70% detected once. The rearrangement joins TRBV24-1 to TRBJ2-3; 10 nucleotides match TRBD1. The source is an adult in good health. The sequences come from peripheral blood, collected on day 0 of AZD1222 vaccination. Written as DNA, the CDR3 is TGTGCCACCAGTGACCGGGACAGGGGAAGAGATACGCAGTATTTT. This sequence encodes CATSDRDRGRDTQYF.